This entry lists 18 T cell receptor beta chains sequenced from one sample in a study of blood T cell repertoires in COVID-19. The repertoire was sequenced with immunoSEQ multiplex PCR; TCRdb's copy has only in-frame clones and lacks some. The sample shows fewer than 250,000 clones, approximately 85% of them seen only once. The sequencing input was PBMCs or T cells enriched from blood (not recorded which). The receptors here all came from a woman in her 50s with acute COVID-19.

This clone was detected a few times. The V gene is TRBV11-2, the J gene TRBJ1-1; D ambiguous. The CDR3 runs 14 residues. Trimming took off 1 base at V and 7 bases at J, with 13 bases between the two ends. The germline V gene encodes CDR1 SGHAT and CDR2 FQNNGV. In DNA, the CDR3 is TGTGCCAGCAGCTTAGGGGCCAGCAGAGATGAAGCTTTCTTT. This encodes CASSLGASRDEAFF.

CDR3 sequence (DNA): TGTGCCAGCAGCCAAATTCAGAAGAACACTGAAGCTTTCTTT. Its translation is CASSQIQKNTEAFF. The chain links TRBV5-5 to TRBJ1-1; unclear D gene. CDR1 is SGHKS and CDR2 is YYEKEE in the germline V gene (reference sequence). The CDR3 is 14 residues long. Trimming removed 4 bases from V and 1 base from J, with 11 bases in between.

The genes are TRBV27 and TRBJ2-3; the D is unclear. V lost 3 bases to trimming and J lost 2 bases, with 6 bases between them. Germline assignment: CDR1 MNHEY and CDR2 SMNVEV (reference sequence). The CDR3 runs to 13 residues. CDR3 amino acids: CASSFGLTDTQYF. CDR3 nucleotides: TGTGCCAGCAGTTTTGGGCTCACAGATACGCAGTATTTT.

The J gene is TRBJ2-3, the V gene TRBV29-1; 7 nucleotides agree with TRBD2. V was pared by 0 bases and J by 2 bases, with 11 bases of the junction left unmatched. CDR1 and CDR2 from the germline V gene are SQVTM and ANQGSEA. CDR3 length: 17 residues. CDR3 DNA: TGCAGCGTTGAAGACGCCAGAGCTAGCGGACCCACAGATACGCAGTATTTT. This sequence encodes CSVEDARASGPTDTQYF.

The chain joins TRBV11-3 to TRBJ2-3; TRBD2 is a possible D gene (7 bases). Trimming took 4 bases from V and 2 from J, leaving 19 bases between them. CDR1 and CDR2 (germline): SGHNT, YENEEA. This CDR3 is built from 17 residues. The DNA for the CDR3 is TGTGCCAGCAGCTCAGGGGAGTCTAGCGGCCTCACAGATACGCAGTATTTT. This gives the protein CASSSGESSGLTDTQYF.

This clone has just a few counts. The V gene is TRBV11-2, the J gene TRBJ1-1; TRBD1 is a possible D gene (5 bases). The V gene lost 6 bases and the J gene lost 4 bases, with 6 bases spanning the gap. Germline V lookup: CDR1 SGHAT, CDR2 FQNNGV. This CDR3 spans 11 amino acids. Written as DNA, the CDR3 is TGTGCCAGCAGAAGGGGCACTGAAGCTTTCTTT. It codes for CASRRGTEAFF.

The chain joins TRBV27 to TRBJ2-7; D perhaps matches TRBD2 (6 bases). The length of the CDR3 is 14 residues. Germline V gives CDR1 MNHEY, CDR2 SMNVEV (reference sequence). V was shortened by 2 bases and J by 6 bases, with 14 bases between the two germline ends. For the CDR3, the DNA is TGTGCCAGCAGTTTAACTAGCTTCGGCGGCGAGCAGTACTTC. Translation gives CASSLTSFGGEQYF.

This clone has just a few counts. Its ends do not fully match the called genes, so a read error is possible. This chain connects TRBV27 to TRBJ1-2, with TRBD1 identical over 7 bases. Germline CDR1 reads MNHEY; CDR2 reads SMNVEV (reference sequence). The CDR3 covers 15 residues. The CDR3, as DNA: TGTGCCAGCAGTCTATCTCTGGGGACAGAGTTTGGCTACACCTTC. The encoded protein is CASSLSLGTEFGYTF.

The V gene is TRBV7-2, the J gene TRBJ1-3; 8 bases map to TRBD1. The CDR3 length is 17 residues. Germline V gene sequence: CDR1 SGHTA, CDR2 FQGNSA. With V trimmed by 5 bases and J by 0 bases, 9 bases remained unmatched. CDR3 residues: CASSLQTGDLSGNTIYF. The CDR3 region has the DNA TGTGCCAGCAGCCTACAGACAGGGGACCTCTCTGGAAACACCATATATTTT.

V gene TRBV5-1 combines with J gene TRBJ2-3; D unclear. V lost 0 bases to trimming and J lost 2 bases, with 10 bases between them. Germline assignment: CDR1 SGHRS and CDR2 YFSETQ. CDR3 length: 15 residues. The CDR3 spells CASSLDGRITDTQYF. The CDR3 DNA is TGCGCCAGCAGCTTGGATGGCAGGATCACAGATACGCAGTATTTT.

This chain joins TRBV6-5 and TRBJ1-1; 9 bases match TRBD1. CDR1 MNHEY and CDR2 SVGAGI come from the germline V gene. This CDR3 spans 15 amino acids. Unmatched junction bases numbered 10, after V lost 6 bases and J lost 5 bases. Written as DNA, the CDR3 is TGTGCCAGCAGCCGCACGGGGACAGGGAAGACTGAAGCTTTCTTT. Its translation is CASSRTGTGKTEAFF.

The J gene is TRBJ2-5, the V gene TRBV6-2 or TRBV6-3; 10 bases agree with TRBD1. V was pared by 6 bases and J by 5 bases, with 12 bases of the junction left unmatched. There are 16 residues in the CDR3. CDR1 MNHEY and CDR2 SVGEGT come from the germline V gene. The CDR3 bases are TGTGCCAGCAGCCCCTGGGGACAGGGGTCGTCTGAGACCCAGTACTTC. Translated, it gives CASSPWGQGSSETQYF.

The V and J genes are TRBV19 and TRBJ1-4; 7 bases are shared with TRBD1. Germline trimming cut 3 bases from V and 16 bases from J; bases unmatched to any gene: 11. Per germline, CDR1 LNHDA and CDR2 SQIVND (reference sequence). The CDR3 extends over 13 amino acids. The CDR3 region is CASSITTGVGRFF. Here the CDR3 DNA reads TGTGCCAGTAGTATCACTACAGGGGTCGGTCGGTTTTTT.

J is TRBJ2-3 and V is TRBV19; 9 bases align to TRBD1. The ends lost 5 bases at V and 0 bases at J; junction bases unmatched: 6. CDR3 length equals 16 residues. Germline-derived CDR1 and CDR2 are LNHDA and SQIVND (reference sequence). CDR3 in amino acids: CASSPQGAPSTDTQYF. CDR3 nucleotide sequence: TGTGCCAGTAGTCCACAGGGGGCCCCTAGCACAGATACGCAGTATTTT. Full variable domain (rest looked up from reference TRBV19 and TRBJ2-3): DGGITQSPKYLFRKEGQNVTLSCEQNLNHDAMYWYRQDPGQGLRLIYYSQIVNDFQKGDIAEGYSVSREKKESFPLTVTSAQKNPTAFYLCASSPQGAPSTDTQYFGPGTRLTVL.

This clone was counted a few times. The chain couples TRBV5-1 to TRBJ1-1; 8 nucleotides match TRBD1. CDR3 length: 15 amino acids. Per germline, CDR1 SGHRS and CDR2 YFSETQ. Losses at the gene ends were 1 base for V and 4 bases for J; bases not matched to a gene: 6. In nucleotides, the CDR3 is TGCGCCAGCAGCTTGTTGGACAGGGTTAGCACTGAAGCTTTCTTT. This sequence encodes CASSLLDRVSTEAFF.

This chain connects TRBV6-1 to TRBJ1-3; D is ambiguous. Trimming stripped 2 bases from V and 1 base from J, with 9 bases between. This CDR3 region has 15 residues. Germline loops: CDR1 MNHNS, CDR2 SASEGT. This CDR3 is CASSEQRWSGNTIYF. DNA of the CDR3: TGTGCCAGCAGTGAACAACGGTGGTCTGGAAACACCATATATTTT.

The chain has TRBV9 and TRBJ2-6; a weak D match, TRBD1 (6 bases). The CDR3 covers 13 residues. CDR1 and CDR2 (germline): SGDLS, YYNGEE. Trimming shortened V by 3 bases and J by 10 bases, and 11 bases separated the two germline ends. DNA of the CDR3: TGTGCCAGCAGCGACACCGGGACAAACGTCCTGACTTTC. As protein: CASSDTGTNVLTF. The full variable domain, rest sourced from reference TRBV9 and TRBJ2-6, is DSGVTQTPKHLITATGQRVTLRCSPRSGDLSVYWYQQSLDQGLQFLIQYYNGEERAKGNILERFSAQQFPDLHSELNLSSLELGDSALYFCASSDTGTNVLTFGAGSRLTVL.

This rearrangement joins TRBV5-1 to TRBJ1-4; D gene unclear. Trimming pared 0 bases from V and 8 bases from J, leaving 8 bases between. The CDR3 has 13 residues. Germline CDR1 SGHRS, CDR2 YFSETQ. The CDR3 DNA is TGCGCCAGCAGCTTGGCCTGGAGAGAAAAACTGTTTTTT. It translates to CASSLAWREKLFF.